This record looks at one TCR beta chain sequence and its context. The V gene's germline CDR1 is SEHNR and CDR2 FQNEAQ (reference sequence). The V end lost 4 bases, the J end lost 11 bases, and 15 bases lay between the germline ends. The CDR3 extends over 13 amino acids. The source of the sample is a study of human CD4 T cells and Enterobacteriaceae. Deep-level sequencing, detecting one cell in 200,000, covered ex vivo memory CD4+. Sequencing was performed with immunoSEQ multiplex PCR; in TCRdb, only in-frame clones are kept and a portion is missing. The sample carries 25,000 to 30,000 clones, just under 85% recorded once. Sorting took every CD4+ cell except CD45RA+CCR7+CD95- naive cells, reaching over 95% purity.

The chain has TRBV7-9 and TRBJ1-5; no firm D call. Sequencing used memory CD4+ T cells from blood. The sequence came from a human donor in good health. CDR3 protein: CASSSSVGLSQHF. In nucleotides, the CDR3 is TGTGCCAGCAGCTCGTCCGTAGGTTTGTCCCAGCATTTT.